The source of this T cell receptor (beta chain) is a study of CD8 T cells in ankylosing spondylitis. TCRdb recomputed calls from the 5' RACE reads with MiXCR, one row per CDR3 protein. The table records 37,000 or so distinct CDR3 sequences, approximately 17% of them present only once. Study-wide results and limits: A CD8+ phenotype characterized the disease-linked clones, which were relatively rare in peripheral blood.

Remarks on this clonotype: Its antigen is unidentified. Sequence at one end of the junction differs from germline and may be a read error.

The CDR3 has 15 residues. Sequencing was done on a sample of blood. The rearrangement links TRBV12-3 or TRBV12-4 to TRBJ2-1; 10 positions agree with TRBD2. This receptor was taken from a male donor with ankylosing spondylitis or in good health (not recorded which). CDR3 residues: CVSSYTSGAVNEQFF. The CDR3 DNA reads TGTGTCAGCAGTTACACTAGCGGGGCGGTCAATGAGCAGTTCTTC.